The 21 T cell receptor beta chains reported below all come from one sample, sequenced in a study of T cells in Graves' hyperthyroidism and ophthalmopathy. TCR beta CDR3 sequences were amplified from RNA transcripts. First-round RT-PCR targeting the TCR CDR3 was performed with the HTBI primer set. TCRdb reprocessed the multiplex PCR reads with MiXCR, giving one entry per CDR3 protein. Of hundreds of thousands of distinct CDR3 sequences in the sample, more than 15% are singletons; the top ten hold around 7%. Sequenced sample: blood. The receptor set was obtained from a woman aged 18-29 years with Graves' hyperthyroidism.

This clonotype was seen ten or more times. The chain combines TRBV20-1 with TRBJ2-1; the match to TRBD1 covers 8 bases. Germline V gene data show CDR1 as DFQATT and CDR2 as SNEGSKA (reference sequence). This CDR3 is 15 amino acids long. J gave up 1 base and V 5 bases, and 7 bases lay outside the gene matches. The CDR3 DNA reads TGCAGTGCTCTTTCAGGGGGCGCATCCTACAATGAGCAGTTCTTC. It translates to CSALSGGASYNEQFF.

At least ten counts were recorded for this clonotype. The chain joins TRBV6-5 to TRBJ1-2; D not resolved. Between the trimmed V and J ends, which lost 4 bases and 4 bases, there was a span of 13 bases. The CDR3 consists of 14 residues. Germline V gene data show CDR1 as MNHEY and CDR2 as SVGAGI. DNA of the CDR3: TGTGCCAGCAGTTGGTCGAGGGAATCCTATGGCTACACCTTC. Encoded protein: CASSWSRESYGYTF.

The CDR3 loop reads CASSLETGESQPQHF. As DNA, the CDR3 is TGTGCCAGCAGTCTTGAGACAGGTGAAAGTCAGCCCCAGCATTTT. The V call is TRBV6-1, the J call TRBJ1-5; D is perhaps TRBD1 (6 bases). The germline V and J ends were trimmed by 5 bases and 6 bases, with 17 bases remaining between them. In germline, CDR1 is MNHNS, CDR2 SASEGT. This CDR3 region has 15 residues.

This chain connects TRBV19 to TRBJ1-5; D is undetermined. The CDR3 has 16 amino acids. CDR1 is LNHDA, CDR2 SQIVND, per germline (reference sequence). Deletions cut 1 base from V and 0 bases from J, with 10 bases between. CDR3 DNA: TGTGCCAGTAGTATAGGGGCAGGACTTAGCAATCAGCCCCAGCATTTT. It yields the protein CASSIGAGLSNQPQHF.

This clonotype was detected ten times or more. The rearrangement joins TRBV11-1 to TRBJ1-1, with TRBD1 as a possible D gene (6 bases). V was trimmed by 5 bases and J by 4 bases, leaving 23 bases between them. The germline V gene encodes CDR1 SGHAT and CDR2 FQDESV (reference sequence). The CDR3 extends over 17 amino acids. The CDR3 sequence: CASSLPDWGPYSTEAFF. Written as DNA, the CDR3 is TGTGCCAGCAGCCTCCCCGATTGGGGGCCTTATAGCACTGAAGCTTTCTTT.

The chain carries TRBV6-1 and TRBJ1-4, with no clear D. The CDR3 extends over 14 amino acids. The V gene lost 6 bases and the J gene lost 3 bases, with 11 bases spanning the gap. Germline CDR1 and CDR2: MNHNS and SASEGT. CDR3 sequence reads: CASRGLRANEKLFF. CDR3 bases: TGTGCCAGCAGAGGTCTGAGAGCTAATGAAAAACTGTTTTTT.

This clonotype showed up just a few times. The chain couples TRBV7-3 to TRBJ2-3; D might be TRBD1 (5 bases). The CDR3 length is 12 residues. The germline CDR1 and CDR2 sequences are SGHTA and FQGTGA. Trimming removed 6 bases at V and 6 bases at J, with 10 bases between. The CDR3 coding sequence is TGTGCCAGCAGGGGGCCTGGGGATACGCAGTATTTT. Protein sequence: CASRGPGDTQYF.

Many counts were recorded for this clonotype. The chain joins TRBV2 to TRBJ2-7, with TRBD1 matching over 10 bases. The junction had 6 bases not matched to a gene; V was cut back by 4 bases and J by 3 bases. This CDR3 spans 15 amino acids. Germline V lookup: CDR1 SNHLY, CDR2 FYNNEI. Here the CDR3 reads CASSAPGTGVYEQYF. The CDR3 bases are TGTGCCAGCAGTGCTCCCGGGACAGGGGTCTACGAGCAGTACTTC.

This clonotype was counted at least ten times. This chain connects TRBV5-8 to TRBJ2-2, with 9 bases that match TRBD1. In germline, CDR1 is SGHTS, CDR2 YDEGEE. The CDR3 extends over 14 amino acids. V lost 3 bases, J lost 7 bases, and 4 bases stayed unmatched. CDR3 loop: CASSSQGAGGELFF. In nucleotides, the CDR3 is TGTGCCAGCAGCTCACAGGGGGCTGGCGGGGAGCTGTTTTTT.

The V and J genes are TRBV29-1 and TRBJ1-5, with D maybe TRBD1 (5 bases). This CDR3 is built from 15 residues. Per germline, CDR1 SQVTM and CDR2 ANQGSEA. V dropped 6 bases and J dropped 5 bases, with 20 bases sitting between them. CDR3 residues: CSVGGLAGGDQPQHF. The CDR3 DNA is TGCAGCGTCGGAGGGTTGGCGGGGGGTGATCAGCCCCAGCATTTT. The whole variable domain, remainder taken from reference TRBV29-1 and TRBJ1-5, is SAVISQKPSRDICQRGTSLTIQCQVDSQVTMMFWYRQQPGQSLTLIATANQGSEATYESGFVIDKFPISRPNLTFSTLTVSNMSPEDSSIYLCSVGGLAGGDQPQHFGDGTRLSIL.

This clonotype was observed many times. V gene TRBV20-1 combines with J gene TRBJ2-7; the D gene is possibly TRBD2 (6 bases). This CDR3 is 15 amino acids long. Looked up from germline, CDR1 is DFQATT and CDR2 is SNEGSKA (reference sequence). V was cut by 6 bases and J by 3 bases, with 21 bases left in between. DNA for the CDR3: TGCAGTGCGACCCTTGCACCCGGAGGGCACTACGAGCAGTACTTC. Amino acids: CSATLAPGGHYEQYF.

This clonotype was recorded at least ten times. CDR3 sequence: CASSMRQGANYGYTF. CDR3 nucleotides: TGTGCCAGCAGTATGAGACAGGGGGCTAACTATGGCTACACCTTC. The chain is built from TRBV12-3 or TRBV12-4 and TRBJ1-2, with 9 bases that match TRBD1. CDR3 length: 15 residues. After removal of 5 bases from V and 0 bases from J, the junction contained 4 bases not matched to a gene.

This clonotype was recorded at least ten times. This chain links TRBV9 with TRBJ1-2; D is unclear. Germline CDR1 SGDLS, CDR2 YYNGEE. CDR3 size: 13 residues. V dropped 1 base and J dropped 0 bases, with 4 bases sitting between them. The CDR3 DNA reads TGTGCCAGCAGCGTATCGACTAACTATGGCTACACCTTC. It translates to CASSVSTNYGYTF.

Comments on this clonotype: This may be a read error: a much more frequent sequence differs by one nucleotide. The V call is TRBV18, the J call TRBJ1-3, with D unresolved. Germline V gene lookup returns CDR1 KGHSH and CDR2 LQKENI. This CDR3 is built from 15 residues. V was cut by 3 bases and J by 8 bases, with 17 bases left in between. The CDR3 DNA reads TGTGCCAGCTCACCTTACAACTGCCACTTGGACACCATATATTTT. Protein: CASSPYNCHLDTIYF.

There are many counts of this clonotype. For the CDR3, the DNA is TGTGCCATCAGTGCGACAGAGAACACTGAAGCTTTCTTT. It specifies CAISATENTEAFF. The V call is TRBV10-3, the J call TRBJ1-1; perhaps TRBD1 as D (5 bases). The CDR3 extends over 13 amino acids. V shed 4 bases and J shed 1 base, with 7 bases lying between them. Germline CDR1 and CDR2: ENHRY and SYGVKD.

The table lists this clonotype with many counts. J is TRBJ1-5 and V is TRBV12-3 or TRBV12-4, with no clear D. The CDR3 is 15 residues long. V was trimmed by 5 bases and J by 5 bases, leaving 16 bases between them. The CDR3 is CASSPGGQLDQPQHF. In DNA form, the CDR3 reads TGTGCCAGCAGTCCGGGAGGGCAATTGGATCAGCCCCAGCATTTT.

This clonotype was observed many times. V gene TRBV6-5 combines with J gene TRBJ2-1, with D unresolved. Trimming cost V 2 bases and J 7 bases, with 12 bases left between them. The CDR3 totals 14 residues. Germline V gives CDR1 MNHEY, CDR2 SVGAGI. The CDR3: CASSYGRAKNEQFF. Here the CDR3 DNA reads TGTGCCAGCAGTTACGGACGAGCGAAGAATGAGCAGTTCTTC.

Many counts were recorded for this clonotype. The CDR3 region is CASSLWRFQPQHF. CDR3 coding DNA: TGTGCCAGCAGTTTGTGGCGTTTTCAGCCCCAGCATTTT. The chain employs TRBV12-3 or TRBV12-4 and TRBJ1-5; D remains unclear. V was trimmed by 3 bases and J by 6 bases, leaving 9 bases between them. This CDR3 has 13 amino acids.

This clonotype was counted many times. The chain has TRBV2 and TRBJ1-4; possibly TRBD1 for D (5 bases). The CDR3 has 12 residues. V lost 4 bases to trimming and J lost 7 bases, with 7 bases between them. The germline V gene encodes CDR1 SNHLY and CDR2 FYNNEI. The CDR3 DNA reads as TGTGCCAGCAGTGGACAGATTGAAAAACTGTTTTTT. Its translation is CASSGQIEKLFF. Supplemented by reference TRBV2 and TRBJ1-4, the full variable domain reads EPEVTQTPSHQVTQMGQEVILRCVPISNHLYFYWYRQILGQKVEFLVSFYNNEISEKSEIFDDQFSVERPDGSNFTLKIRSTKLEDSAMYFCASSGQIEKLFFGSGTQLSVL.

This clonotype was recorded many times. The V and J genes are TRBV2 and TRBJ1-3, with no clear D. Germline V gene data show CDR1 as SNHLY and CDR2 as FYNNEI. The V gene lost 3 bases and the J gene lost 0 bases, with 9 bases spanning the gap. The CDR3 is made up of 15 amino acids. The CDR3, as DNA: TGTGCCAGCAGTGACGACTCTATCTCTGGAAACACCATATATTTT. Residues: CASSDDSISGNTIYF. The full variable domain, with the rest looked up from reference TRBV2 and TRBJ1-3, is EPEVTQTPSHQVTQMGQEVILRCVPISNHLYFYWYRQILGQKVEFLVSFYNNEISEKSEIFDDQFSVERPDGSNFTLKIRSTKLEDSAMYFCASSDDSISGNTIYFGEGSWLTVV.

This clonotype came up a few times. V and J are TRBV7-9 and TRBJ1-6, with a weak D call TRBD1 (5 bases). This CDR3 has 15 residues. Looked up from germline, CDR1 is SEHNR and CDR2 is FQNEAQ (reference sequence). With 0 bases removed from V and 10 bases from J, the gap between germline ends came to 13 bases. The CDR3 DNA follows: TGTGCCAGCAGCTTAGCCGGGGCCCAAGGGTCACCCCTCCACTTT. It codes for CASSLAGAQGSPLHF.